One and the same sample provided the 16 T cell receptor beta chains below, sequenced in a study of beta chain features in type 1 diabetes. Study-wide results and caveats: The study found moderately but significantly shorter TCRB CDR3s in all four CD4+ subsets of Type 1 diabetes patients.

Reverse transcription of all isolated RNA meant that expressed TCRB transcripts were sequenced. TCRdb's copy holds only in-frame clones and misses some; the assay was immunoSEQ multiplex PCR. Among about 130,000 clones listed, roughly 10% were seen once. These receptors are not linked to any known antigen. The specimen sequenced was central memory CD4+ T cells from blood. Source of these receptors: a man aged 25 to 40 with type 1 diabetes.

The chain recombines TRBV11-2 with TRBJ1-6; no firm D call. CDR1 and CDR2 from the germline V gene are SGHAT and FQNNGV. The germline V and J ends were trimmed by 1 base and 10 bases, with 8 bases remaining between them. The CDR3 is made up of 13 amino acids. The CDR3 reads CASSLGEWSPLHF. For the CDR3, the DNA is TGTGCCAGCAGCTTAGGGGAGTGGTCACCCCTCCACTTT.

The rearrangement joins TRBV5-4 to TRBJ1-2; TRBD1 aligns across 10 bases. Germline CDR1 SGHNT, CDR2 YYREEE (reference sequence). Germline trimming cut 4 bases from V and 4 bases from J; bases unmatched to any gene: 4. The CDR3 sequence is 14 residues long. CDR3 loop: CASSQDRGTYGYTF. CDR3 bases: TGTGCCAGCAGCCAGGACAGGGGGACCTATGGCTACACCTTC. Based on the CDR3 plus reference TRBV5-4 and TRBJ1-2, the full variable domain is ETGVTQSPTHLIKTRGQQVTLRCSSQSGHNTVSWYQQALGQGPQFIFQYYREEENGRGNFPPRFSGLQFPNYSSELNVNALELDDSALYLCASSQDRGTYGYTFGSGTRLTVV.

This chain joins TRBV5-1 and TRBJ2-1; TRBD2 matches at 9 bases. This CDR3 region has 15 residues. CDR1 is SGHRS and CDR2 is YFSETQ in the germline V gene. V shed 4 bases, J shed 5 bases, and the junction held 7 bases outside the gene matches. CDR3 nucleotide sequence: TGCGCCAGCAGCCGGGAGCGGGGGGCGGACAATGAGCAGTTCTTC. It codes for CASSRERGADNEQFF.

This clone was seen a handful of times. The V call is TRBV6-5, the J call TRBJ2-3, with a possible D match to TRBD2 (5 bases). V lost 7 bases and J 1 base, leaving 15 bases between the germline ends. Per germline, CDR1 MNHEY and CDR2 SVGAGI. The CDR3 length is 15 residues. The CDR3 is CASKGFSAGTDTQYF. CDR3 DNA: TGTGCCAGCAAGGGCTTTTCAGCGGGCACAGATACGCAGTATTTT.

The rearrangement joins TRBV5-6 to TRBJ2-1, with 16 positions matching TRBD2. Germline CDR1 and CDR2: SGHDT and YYEEEE. Unmatched junction bases numbered 2, after V lost 8 bases and J lost 6 bases. CDR3 length: 14 amino acids. The CDR3 region has the DNA TGTGCCAGAGGGACTAGCGGGGGGGCCAATGAGCAGTTCTTC. Amino acids: CARGTSGGANEQFF.

This chain joins TRBV5-1 and TRBJ2-3; possible D gene TRBD1, 5 bases. The CDR3 extends over 17 amino acids. Trimming left V 0 bases short and J 3 bases short, with 17 bases between. Germline CDR1 and CDR2: SGHRS and YFSETQ. Here the CDR3 reads CASSLVQGGEGTDTQYF. CDR3 nucleotides: TGCGCCAGCAGCTTGGTCCAGGGTGGGGAAGGGACAGATACGCAGTATTTT.

The sample holds a few counts of this clone. The CDR3 DNA follows: TGCGCCAGCAGCGCCTCCTCAGCGGGGTCCACAGATACGCAGTATTTT. This codes for CASSASSAGSTDTQYF. The rearrangement uses TRBV5-1 and TRBJ2-3; 7 bases align to TRBD2. CDR3 size: 16 residues. V lost 4 bases, J lost 2 bases, and 10 bases stayed unmatched. Looked up from germline, CDR1 is SGHRS and CDR2 is YFSETQ.

The chain uses TRBV19 and TRBJ2-4; weak D call: TRBD1 (6 bases). Trimming shortened V by 5 bases and J by 0 bases, and 14 bases separated the two germline ends. CDR1 and CDR2 from the germline V gene are LNHDA and SQIVND (reference sequence). The CDR3 contains 16 residues. CDR3 bases: TGTGCCAGTAGTCCCTCCCCAGGGGTAGCCAAAAACATTCAGTACTTC. Its protein is CASSPSPGVAKNIQYF.

This clone has just a few counts. The CDR3, as DNA: TGCGCCAGCACGGCGGGGGTGAACACTGAAGCTTTCTTT. Translating gives CASTAGVNTEAFF. The rearrangement uses TRBV5-1 and TRBJ1-1, with a weak D call TRBD1 (5 bases). CDR1 and CDR2 (germline): SGHRS, YFSETQ. This CDR3 has 13 amino acids. V was trimmed by 6 bases and J by 0 bases, leaving 9 bases between them.

A few counts support this clone. The chain has TRBV7-9 and TRBJ1-4; 8 bases match TRBD1. V lost 5 bases to trimming and J lost 8 bases; unmatched junction nucleotides: 7. The CDR3 consists of 14 residues. CDR1 is SEHNR, CDR2 FQNEAQ, per germline (reference sequence). The CDR3 region is CASSPQGAKEKLFF. The CDR3 DNA sequence: TGTGCCAGCAGCCCCCAGGGGGCGAAGGAAAAACTGTTTTTT.

This clone was counted between two and nine times. Other DNA sequences in the same sample also yield this CDR3. This rearrangement joins TRBV6-6 to TRBJ1-6, with D possibly being TRBD1 (5 bases). The CDR3 runs 15 residues. V lost 0 bases and J 8 bases, leaving 11 bases between the germline ends. Germline V gives CDR1 MNHNY, CDR2 SVGAGI (reference sequence). CDR3 protein: CASSYSRTGDSPLHF. The CDR3 nucleotides read TGTGCCAGCAGTTACTCCCGAACAGGCGATTCACCCCTCCACTTT.

This clone came up a few times. The chain links TRBV28 to TRBJ1-3, with D possibly TRBD1 on 6 matching bases. Looked up from germline, CDR1 is MDHEN and CDR2 is SYDVKM. The V end lost 6 bases, the J end lost 8 bases, and 11 bases lay between the germline ends. This CDR3 is 12 amino acids long. DNA for the CDR3: TGTGCCAGCAGGTCACAGGGTTACACCATATATTTT. Its translation: CASRSQGYTIYF.

V and J are TRBV27 and TRBJ1-2; 8 bases fit TRBD1. The V gene end was trimmed by 8 bases and the J gene end by 5 bases; junction bases not matched to a gene: 4. Germline V lookup: CDR1 MNHEY, CDR2 SMNVEV (reference sequence). This CDR3 is built from 12 residues. CDR3: CASQGQGYGYTF. DNA of the CDR3: TGTGCCAGCCAAGGACAGGGATATGGCTACACCTTC.

CDR3 sequence (DNA): TGTGCCACCTCGCCGGGGAGGGGCTACGAGCAGTACTTC. Translation: CATSPGRGYEQYF. The V and J genes are TRBV7-2 and TRBJ2-7, with TRBD2 matching over 7 bases. Germline V gene lookup returns CDR1 SGHTA and CDR2 FQGNSA. The CDR3 length is 13 residues. V lost 10 bases and J lost 3; bases outside the gene matches: 9.

This clone was seen a few times. The chain has TRBV7-2 and TRBJ2-7; TRBD2 might be the D (5 bases). Germline CDR1 is SGHTA and CDR2 is FQGNSA. The V end was cut by 4 bases, the J end by 3 bases, with 7 bases between. The CDR3 has 12 amino acids. Here the CDR3 DNA reads TGTGCCAGCAGCTCCCGGGGCTACGAGCAGTACTTC. Translation gives CASSSRGYEQYF.

In its sample, this clone was seen a few times. The chain's CDR3 is CAWSVPPRGQGGEKLFF. As DNA, the CDR3 is TGTGCCTGGAGTGTACCTCCCCGCGGGCAGGGAGGGGAAAAACTGTTTTTT. This rearrangement joins TRBV30 to TRBJ1-4; the D gene is possibly TRBD1 (5 bases). V shed 0 bases and J shed 8 bases, with 22 bases lying between them. This CDR3 region has 17 residues. The germline CDR1 and CDR2 sequences are GTSNPN and SVGIG (reference sequence).